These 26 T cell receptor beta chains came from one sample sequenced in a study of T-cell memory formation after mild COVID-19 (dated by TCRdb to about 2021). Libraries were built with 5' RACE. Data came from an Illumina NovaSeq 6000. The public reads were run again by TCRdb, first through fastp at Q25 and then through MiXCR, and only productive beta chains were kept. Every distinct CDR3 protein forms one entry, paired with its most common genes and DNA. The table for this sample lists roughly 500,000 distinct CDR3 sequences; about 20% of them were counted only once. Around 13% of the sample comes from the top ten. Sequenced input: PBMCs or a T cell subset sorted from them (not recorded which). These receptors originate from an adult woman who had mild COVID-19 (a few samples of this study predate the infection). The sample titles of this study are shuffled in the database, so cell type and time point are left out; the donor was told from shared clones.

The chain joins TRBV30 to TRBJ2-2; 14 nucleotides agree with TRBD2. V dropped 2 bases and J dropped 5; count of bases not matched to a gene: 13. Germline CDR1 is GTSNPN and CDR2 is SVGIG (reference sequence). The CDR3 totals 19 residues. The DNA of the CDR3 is TGTGCCTGGAGTTACTACGGGGGGACTAGCGGGAGAGAGACCGGGGAGCTGTTTTTT. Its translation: CAWSYYGGTSGRETGELFF.

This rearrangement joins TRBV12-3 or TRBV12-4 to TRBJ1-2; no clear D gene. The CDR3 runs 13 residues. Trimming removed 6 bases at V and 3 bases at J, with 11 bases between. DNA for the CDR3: TGTGCCAGCAGCGTGAACACGCACTATGGCTACACCTTC. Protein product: CASSVNTHYGYTF.

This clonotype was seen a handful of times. The CDR3: CASSGVMGENIQYF. The CDR3 DNA sequence: TGTGCCAGCAGCGGGGTTATGGGGGAAAACATTCAGTACTTC. V gene TRBV5-5 combines with J gene TRBJ2-4, with D perhaps assigned TRBD1 or TRBD2 (5 bases each). Trimming took 4 bases from V and 5 from J, leaving 13 bases between them. Per germline, CDR1 SGHKS and CDR2 YYEKEE (reference sequence). The CDR3 loop spans 14 amino acids.

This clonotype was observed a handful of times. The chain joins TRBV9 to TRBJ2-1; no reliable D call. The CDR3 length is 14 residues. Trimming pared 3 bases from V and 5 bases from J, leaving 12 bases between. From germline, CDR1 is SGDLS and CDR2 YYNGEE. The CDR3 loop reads CASSAFLEDNEQFF. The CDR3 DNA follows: TGTGCCAGCAGCGCCTTTCTTGAGGACAATGAGCAGTTCTTC.

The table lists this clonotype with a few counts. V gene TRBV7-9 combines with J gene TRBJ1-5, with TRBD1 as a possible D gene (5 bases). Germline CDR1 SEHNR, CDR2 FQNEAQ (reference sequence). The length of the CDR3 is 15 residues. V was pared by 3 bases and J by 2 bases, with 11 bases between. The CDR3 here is CASSFGGTGNQPQHF. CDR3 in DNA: TGTGCCAGCAGCTTCGGGGGAACGGGCAATCAGCCCCAGCATTTT.

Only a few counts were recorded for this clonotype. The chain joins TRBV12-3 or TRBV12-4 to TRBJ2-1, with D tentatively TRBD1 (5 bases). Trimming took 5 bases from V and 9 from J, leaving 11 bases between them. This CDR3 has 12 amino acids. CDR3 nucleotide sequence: TGTGCCAGCAGTATTACAGGTATTGAGCAGTTCTTC. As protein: CASSITGIEQFF.

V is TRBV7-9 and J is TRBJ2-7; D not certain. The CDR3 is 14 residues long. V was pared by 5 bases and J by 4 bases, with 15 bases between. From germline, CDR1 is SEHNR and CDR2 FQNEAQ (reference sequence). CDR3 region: CASSPTDRQYEQYF. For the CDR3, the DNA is TGTGCCAGCAGCCCCACTGATCGCCAGTACGAGCAGTACTTC. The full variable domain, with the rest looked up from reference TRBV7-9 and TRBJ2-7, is DTGVSQNPRHKITKRGQNVTFRCDPISEHNRLYWYRQTLGQGPEFLTYFQNEAQLEKSRLLSDRFSAERPKGSFSTLEIQRTEQGDSAMYLCASSPTDRQYEQYFGPGTRLTVT.

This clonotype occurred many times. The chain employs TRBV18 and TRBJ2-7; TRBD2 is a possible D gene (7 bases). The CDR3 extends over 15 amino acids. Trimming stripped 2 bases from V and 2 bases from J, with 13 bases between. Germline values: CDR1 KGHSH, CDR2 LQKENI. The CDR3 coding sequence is TGTGCCAGCTCACCAAGCGCGGGGGCGGCCTACGAGCAGTACTTC. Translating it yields CASSPSAGAAYEQYF.

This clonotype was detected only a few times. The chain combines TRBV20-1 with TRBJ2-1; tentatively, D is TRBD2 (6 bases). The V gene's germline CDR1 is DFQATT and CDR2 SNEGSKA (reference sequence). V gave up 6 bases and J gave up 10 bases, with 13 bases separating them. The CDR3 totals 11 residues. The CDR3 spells CSARLAREQFF. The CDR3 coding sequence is TGCAGTGCCCGCCTAGCGAGGGAGCAGTTCTTC.

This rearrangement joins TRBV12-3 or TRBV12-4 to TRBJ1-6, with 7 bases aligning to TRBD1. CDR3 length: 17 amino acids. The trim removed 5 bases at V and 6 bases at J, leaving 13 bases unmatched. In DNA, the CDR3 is TGTGCCAGCAGTGCCAGACAGGGACCCCCTTCTAATTCACCCCTCCACTTT. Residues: CASSARQGPPSNSPLHF.

In nucleotides, the CDR3 is TGTGCCACCAGCGGGGACAGATACTATGGCTACACCTTC. This translates into CATSGDRYYGYTF. J is TRBJ1-2 and V is TRBV15, with 7 bases lining up with TRBD1. J lost 3 bases, V lost 5 bases, and 3 bases had no gene match. This CDR3 has 13 amino acids. The germline CDR1 and CDR2 sequences are LNHNV and YYDKDF (reference sequence).

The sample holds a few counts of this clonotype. CDR3 DNA: TGTGCCAGCAGCTTGTTAATGGGGTCAGGGGAGACCCAGTACTTC. Translation gives CASSLLMGSGETQYF. The rearrangement joins TRBV7-9 to TRBJ2-5; a possible D gene is TRBD1 (5 bases). The CDR3 runs 15 residues. Germline V gene lookup returns CDR1 SEHNR and CDR2 FQNEAQ (reference sequence). Trimming cost V 3 bases and J 5 bases, with 16 bases left between them.

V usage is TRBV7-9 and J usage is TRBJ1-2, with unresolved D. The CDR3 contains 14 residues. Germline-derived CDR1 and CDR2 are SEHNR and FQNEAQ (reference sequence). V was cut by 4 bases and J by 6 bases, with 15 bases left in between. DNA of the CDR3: TGTGCCAGCAGCTCGTTAAGCTTTATGCATGGCTACACCTTC. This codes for CASSSLSFMHGYTF.

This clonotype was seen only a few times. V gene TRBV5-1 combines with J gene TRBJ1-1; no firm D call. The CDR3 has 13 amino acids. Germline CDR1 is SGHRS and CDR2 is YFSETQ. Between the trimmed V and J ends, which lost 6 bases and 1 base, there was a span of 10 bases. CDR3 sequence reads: CASTYAGNTEAFF. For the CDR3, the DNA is TGCGCCAGCACTTACGCGGGGAACACTGAAGCTTTCTTT.

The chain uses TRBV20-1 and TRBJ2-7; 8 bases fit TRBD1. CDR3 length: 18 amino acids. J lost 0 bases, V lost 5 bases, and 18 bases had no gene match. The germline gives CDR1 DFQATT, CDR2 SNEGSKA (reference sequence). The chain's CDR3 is CSAVVRDRWVMVSYEQYF. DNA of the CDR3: TGCAGTGCTGTTGTTCGGGACAGGTGGGTAATGGTCTCCTACGAGCAGTACTTC.

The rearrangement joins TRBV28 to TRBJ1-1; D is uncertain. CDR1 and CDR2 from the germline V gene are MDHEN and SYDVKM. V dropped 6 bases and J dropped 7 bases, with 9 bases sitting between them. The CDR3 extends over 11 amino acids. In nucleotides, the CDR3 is TGTGCCAGCAGGGGCACGCTTGAAGCTTTCTTT. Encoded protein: CASRGTLEAFF.

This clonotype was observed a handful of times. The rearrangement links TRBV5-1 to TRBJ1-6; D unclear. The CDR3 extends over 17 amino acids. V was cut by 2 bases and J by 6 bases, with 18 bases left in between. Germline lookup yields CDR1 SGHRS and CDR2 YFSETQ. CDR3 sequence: CASSFFGRAGVNSPLHF. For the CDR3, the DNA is TGCGCCAGCAGCTTTTTCGGGCGGGCAGGCGTTAATTCACCCCTCCACTTT.

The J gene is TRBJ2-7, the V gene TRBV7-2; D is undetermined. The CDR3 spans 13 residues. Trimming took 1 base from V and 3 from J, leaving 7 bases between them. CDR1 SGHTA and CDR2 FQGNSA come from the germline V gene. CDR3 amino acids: CASSLEQYYEQYF. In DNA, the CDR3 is TGTGCCAGCAGCTTAGAGCAGTACTACGAGCAGTACTTC.

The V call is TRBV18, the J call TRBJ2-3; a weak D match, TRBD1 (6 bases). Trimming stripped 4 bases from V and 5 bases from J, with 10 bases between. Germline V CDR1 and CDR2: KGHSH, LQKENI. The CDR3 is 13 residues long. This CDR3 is CASSRSGVDTQYF. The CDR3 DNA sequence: TGTGCCAGCTCACGCTCAGGGGTAGATACGCAGTATTTT.

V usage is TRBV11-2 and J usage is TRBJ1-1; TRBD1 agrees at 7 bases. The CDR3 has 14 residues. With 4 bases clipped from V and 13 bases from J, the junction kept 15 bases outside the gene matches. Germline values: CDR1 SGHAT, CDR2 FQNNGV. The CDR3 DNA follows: TGTGCCAGCAGCTCCAGGGGGACGAGGCGCGGAGATTTCTTT. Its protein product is CASSSRGTRRGDFF. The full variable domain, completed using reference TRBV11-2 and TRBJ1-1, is EAGVAQSPRYKIIEKRQSVAFWCNPISGHATLYWYQQILGQGPKLLIQFQNNGVVDDSQLPKDRFSAERLKGVDSTLKIQPAKLEDSAVYLCASSSRGTRRGDFFGQGTRLTVV.

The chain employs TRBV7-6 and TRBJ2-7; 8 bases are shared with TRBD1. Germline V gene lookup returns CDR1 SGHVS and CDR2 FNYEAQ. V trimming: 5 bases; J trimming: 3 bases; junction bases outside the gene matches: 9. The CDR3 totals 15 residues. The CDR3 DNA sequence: TGTGCCAGCAGCGCATACAGGGGGATGGACTACGAGCAGTACTTC. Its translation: CASSAYRGMDYEQYF.

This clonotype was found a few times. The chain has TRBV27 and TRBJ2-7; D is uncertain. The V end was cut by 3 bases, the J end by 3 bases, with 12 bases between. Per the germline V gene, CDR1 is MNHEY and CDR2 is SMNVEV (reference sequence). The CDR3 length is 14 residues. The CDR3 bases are TGTGCCAGCAGTTTGGGCCTAGACGGCTACGAGCAGTACTTC. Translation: CASSLGLDGYEQYF.

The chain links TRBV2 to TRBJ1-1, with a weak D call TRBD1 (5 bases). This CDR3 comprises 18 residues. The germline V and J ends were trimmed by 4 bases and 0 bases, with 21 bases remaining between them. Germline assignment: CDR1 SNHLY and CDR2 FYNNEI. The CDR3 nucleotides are TGTGCCAGCAGTGGTGGGGCCACGGTTTCTCCCATGAACACTGAAGCTTTCTTT. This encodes CASSGGATVSPMNTEAFF.

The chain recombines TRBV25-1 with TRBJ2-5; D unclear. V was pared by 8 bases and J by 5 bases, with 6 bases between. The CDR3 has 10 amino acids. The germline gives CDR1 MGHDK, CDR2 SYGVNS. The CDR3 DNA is TGTGCCAGCGGGCCGGAGACCCAGTACTTC. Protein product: CASGPETQYF.

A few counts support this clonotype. The CDR3 DNA follows: TGTGCCAGCAGCCTGGACAGCCGTACCTACAATGAGCAGTTCTTC. Translating gives CASSLDSRTYNEQFF. The rearrangement uses TRBV7-3 and TRBJ2-1, with D perhaps TRBD1 (6 bases). Per the germline V gene, CDR1 is SGHTA and CDR2 is FQGTGA. V was trimmed by 5 bases and J by 2 bases, leaving 13 bases between them. The CDR3 sequence is 15 residues long. The whole variable domain, filled in from reference TRBV7-3 and TRBJ2-1, reads GAGVSQTPSNKVTEKGKYVELRCDPISGHTALYWYRQSLGQGPEFLIYFQGTGAADDSGLPNDRFFAVRPEGSVSTLKIQRTERGDSAVYLCASSLDSRTYNEQFFGPGTRLTVL.

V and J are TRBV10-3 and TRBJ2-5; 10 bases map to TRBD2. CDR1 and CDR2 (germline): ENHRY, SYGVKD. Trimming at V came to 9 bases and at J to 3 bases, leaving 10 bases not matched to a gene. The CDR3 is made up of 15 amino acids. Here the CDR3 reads CAMRRASGGEETQYF. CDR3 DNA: TGTGCCATGAGGAGGGCTAGCGGGGGAGAAGAGACCCAGTACTTC.